The next 17 T cell receptor beta chains were all read from a single sample in a study of blood T cells in healthy people across ages. PCR was performed a second time for roughly 7 to 11 cycles using a sample-barcoded 5' primer and a J-beta primer mix. Via MiXCR, TCRdb re-called the 5' RACE reads, giving one row per CDR3 protein. The top ten hold under 8.5% of the sample, which has about 1.4 million distinct CDR3 sequences, almost 60% seen once. Sequencing used blood. The receptor set was obtained from a man younger than 35 in good health.

The rearrangement links TRBV6-5 to TRBJ2-1; possibly TRBD1 for D (6 bases). Germline V gene sequence: CDR1 MNHEY, CDR2 SVGAGI. This CDR3 spans 16 amino acids. The V end lost 0 bases, the J end lost 10 bases, and 19 bases lay between the germline ends. The CDR3 bases are TGTGCCAGCAGTTACTCGGTTCAGGGGCGCATGAGGGAGCAGTTCTTC. Its protein product is CASSYSVQGRMREQFF.

The chain recombines TRBV7-9 with TRBJ2-7; TRBD2 agrees at 7 bases. The J segment lost 3 bases and the V segment lost 0 bases, leaving 5 bases of the junction unmatched. The CDR3 is 15 residues long. The germline CDR1 and CDR2 sequences are SEHNR and FQNEAQ (reference sequence). The CDR3 DNA sequence: TGTGCCAGCAGCTTAGCGAGAGGGAGGGTCTACGAGCAGTACTTC. This gives the protein CASSLARGRVYEQYF.

In the case of this clonotype: A read error may produce the germline difference seen at one junction end. This chain connects TRBV5-1 to TRBJ2-3, with a tentative D call TRBD1 (5 bases). CDR3 length: 14 amino acids. The germline CDR1 and CDR2 sequences are SGHRS and YFSETQ. Here the CDR3 DNA reads TGCGCCAGCAGCTTGTTAGGCAGCACAGGTACGCAGTATTTT. Protein: CASSLLGSTGTQYF.

The chain is built from TRBV10-3 and TRBJ1-2; possible D gene TRBD1, 6 bases. This CDR3 has 16 amino acids. V lost 0 bases, J lost 8 bases, and 19 bases lay in between. The germline V gene has CDR1 ENHRY and CDR2 SYGVKD. CDR3 loop: CAISESGTRLRGGYTF. DNA of the CDR3: TGTGCCATCAGTGAGTCCGGGACACGTCTTCGTGGGGGCTACACCTTC.

The chain links TRBV12-3 or TRBV12-4 to TRBJ1-2, with D hard to call. The CDR3 is made up of 13 amino acids. With 3 bases removed from V and 4 bases from J, the gap between germline ends came to 9 bases. CDR3 sequence (DNA): TGTGCCAGCAGTTTCGATGGTTCCTATGGCTACACCTTC. It specifies CASSFDGSYGYTF.

The V and J genes are TRBV12-3 or TRBV12-4 and TRBJ1-2; no definite D call. The CDR3 extends over 16 amino acids. The V and J ends lost 3 bases and 8 bases respectively, with 22 bases between them. The CDR3 sequence: CASSLPVGQTLGGYTF. CDR3 nucleotide sequence: TGTGCCAGCAGTTTGCCGGTTGGGCAGACCCTGGGAGGCTACACCTTC.

This clonotype was picked up a small number of times. The rearrangement joins TRBV27 to TRBJ2-5; no definite D call. The CDR3 is made up of 9 amino acids. The germline CDR1 and CDR2 sequences are MNHEY and SMNVEV (reference sequence). V was pared by 9 bases and J by 11 bases, with 10 bases between. CDR3 sequence reads: CASFSRQYF. In DNA form, the CDR3 reads TGTGCCAGTTTTTCGAGGCAGTACTTC.

This clonotype came up a few times. The rearrangement links TRBV4-2 to TRBJ1-1; 8 positions match TRBD1. With V trimmed by 4 bases and J by 1 base, 5 bases remained unmatched. Germline CDR1 reads LGHNA; CDR2 reads YNFKEQ. The CDR3 contains 15 residues. Written as DNA, the CDR3 is TGTGCCAGCAGCCGATACGGGACAGGGAACACTGAAGCTTTCTTT. Translation: CASSRYGTGNTEAFF.

Written as DNA, the CDR3 is TGTGCCAGCAGGCCAGTGGGTGATCGAGCGGAGCAGTACTTC. The encoded protein is CASRPVGDRAEQYF. This sequence joins TRBV28 and TRBJ2-4, with a possible D match to TRBD2 (5 bases). Trimming left V 6 bases short and J 13 bases short, with 22 bases between. The CDR3 totals 14 residues. Germline V lookup: CDR1 MDHEN, CDR2 SYDVKM.

The chain employs TRBV27 and TRBJ2-2, with 12 positions matching TRBD2. Per the germline V gene, CDR1 is MNHEY and CDR2 is SMNVEV (reference sequence). The CDR3 spans 19 residues. J was trimmed by 5 bases and V by 6 bases; bases with no gene match: 16. The DNA for the CDR3 is TGTGCCAGCAGCCCGATAGCAGCGACTAGCGGGAGTAGAACCGGGGAGCTGTTTTTT. Its translation is CASSPIAATSGSRTGELFF.

The chain couples TRBV21-1 to TRBJ2-1; no check of the table's D call, TRBD1, against the DNA was made. TRBV21-1 is flagged as a pseudogene. The CDR3 consists of 14 residues. The CDR3 DNA sequence: TGTGCCAGCAGCCCTGTCGAGGTGGAGAATGAGCAGTTCTTC. It specifies CASSPVEVENEQFF.

V usage is TRBV15 and J usage is TRBJ2-1; D uncertain. The CDR3 length is 15 residues. Trimming left V 5 bases short and J 6 bases short, with 17 bases between. Germline CDR1 LNHNV, CDR2 YYDKDF (reference sequence). As DNA, the CDR3 is TGTGCCACCAGCGGAAGCGAGGCTCGCTCCAATGAGCAGTTCTTC. Translation: CATSGSEARSNEQFF.

Details on this clonotype: One end of the junction does not line up with germline, which may come from a read error. This chain links TRBV24-1 with TRBJ2-7, with D possibly TRBD1 on 5 matching bases. Germline assignment: CDR1 KGHDR and CDR2 SFDVKD. CDR3 length: 14 residues. The CDR3 protein is CATSEEGVYNEQYF. CDR3 DNA sequence: TGCGCCACCAGTGAAGAAGGGGTCTACAATGAGCAGTACTTC.

There are a few counts of this clonotype. The rearrangement links TRBV4-3 to TRBJ2-2; 7 positions agree with TRBD1. Germline CDR1 is LGHNA and CDR2 is YSLEER. The V segment lost 4 bases and the J segment 5 bases; nucleotides outside the gene matches: 7. This CDR3 has 15 residues. The CDR3 reads CASSRATGATGELFF. CDR3 DNA: TGCGCCAGCAGCCGGGCCACAGGGGCGACCGGGGAGCTGTTTTTT.

The V call is TRBV20-1, the J call TRBJ2-3, with TRBD2 identical over 7 bases. After removal of 4 bases from V and 4 bases from J, the junction contained 8 bases not matched to a gene. CDR3 length equals 14 residues. Per the germline V gene, CDR1 is DFQATT and CDR2 is SNEGSKA (reference sequence). The CDR3 loop reads CSATSGPRADTQYF. Written as DNA, the CDR3 is TGCAGTGCTACTAGCGGCCCCAGGGCAGATACGCAGTATTTT.

V is TRBV29-1 and J is TRBJ2-5, with 8 positions matching TRBD1. The CDR3 is 12 residues long. The ends lost 6 bases at V and 13 bases at J; junction bases unmatched: 13. Germline assignment: CDR1 SQVTM and CDR2 ANQGSEA. The CDR3: CSVGDRIHERYF. CDR3 bases: TGCAGCGTGGGGGACAGGATCCACGAGCGGTACTTC.

The rearrangement links TRBV20-1 to TRBJ2-1; TRBD2 aligns across 8 bases. After removal of 6 bases from V and 3 bases from J, the junction contained 7 bases not matched to a gene. This CDR3 comprises 14 residues. Germline CDR1 is DFQATT and CDR2 is SNEGSKA (reference sequence). The CDR3 sequence: CSAVGLANYNEQFF. CDR3 DNA sequence: TGCAGTGCGGTTGGACTAGCCAACTACAATGAGCAGTTCTTC.